The rows below give T cell receptor beta chains drawn from one sample of a study of cytomegalovirus exposure and HLA in healthy donors. Measured with immunoSEQ multiplex PCR; TCRdb has only the in-frame clones, and not every one. The repertoire holds about 120,000 clones, 15% to 17% seen once, with under 2.5% in the top ten. Sequencing used PBMCs. These receptors came from a woman between 18 and 30 years old in good health and CMV-seronegative. Each CDR3 is given with its conserved first and last residue. Fields, in order: CDR3 length, J gene, clone size, D gene, V gene, CDR3 DNA, CDR3 protein. The D gene is left open where the match is weak. Only part of the rows carry a size: once, few, many, or a class if the clone is expanded.

len: 17; j_gene: TRBJ1-2; abundance: few; d_gene: .; v_gene: TRBV9; CDR3nt: TGTGCCAGCAGCGTATCCCGAGTACGGGAAGAGGCCCCGGGCTACACCTTC; CDR3aa: CASSVSRVREEAPGYTF
len: 15; j_gene: TRBJ1-1; abundance: few; d_gene: .; v_gene: TRBV19; CDR3nt: TGTGCCAGTAGTATAGTTGGAGGACTTCTTGATGAAGCTTTCTTT; CDR3aa: CASSIVGGLLDEAFF
len: 16; j_gene: TRBJ2-5; abundance: few; d_gene: TRBD2; v_gene: TRBV9; CDR3nt: TGTGCCAGCAGCGCCCCTAGCGGGGGCCTCGGAGAGACCCAGTACTTC; CDR3aa: CASSAPSGGLGETQYF
len: 13; j_gene: TRBJ2-7; abundance: few; d_gene: .; v_gene: TRBV25-1; CDR3nt: TGTGCCAGCAGTGGCACAGGTTACTACGAGCAGTACTTC; CDR3aa: CASSGTGYYEQYF
len: 15; j_gene: TRBJ2-3; abundance: .; d_gene: TRBD1; v_gene: TRBV6-6; CDR3nt: TGTGCCAGCAGGGAGCAGGGGGTAGGGACAGATACGCAGTATTTT; CDR3aa: CASREQGVGTDTQYF
len: 14; j_gene: TRBJ2-1; abundance: once; d_gene: .; v_gene: TRBV27; CDR3nt: TGTGCCAGCAGTTCAGTCTTTGCCTACAATGAGCAGTTCTTC; CDR3aa: CASSSVFAYNEQFF
len: 13; j_gene: TRBJ2-7; abundance: .; d_gene: .; v_gene: TRBV7-6; CDR3nt: TGTGCCAGCAGCTTAGTGGTAGCCAACGAGCAGTACTTC; CDR3aa: CASSLVVANEQYF
len: 14; j_gene: TRBJ2-5; abundance: .; d_gene: TRBD1; v_gene: TRBV30; CDR3nt: TGTGCCTGGAGTAAGGGGGCGATAGAAGAGACCCAGTACTTC; CDR3aa: CAWSKGAIEETQYF
len: 17; j_gene: TRBJ2-3; abundance: .; d_gene: TRBD2; v_gene: TRBV7-9; CDR3nt: TGTGCCAGCAGACCCGGGACTAGCGGGAGCGGCCCAGATACGCAGTATTTT; CDR3aa: CASRPGTSGSGPDTQYF
len: 16; j_gene: TRBJ1-2; abundance: few; d_gene: .; v_gene: TRBV6-6; CDR3nt: TGTGCCAGCAGTTACTCGGGGGACTACGGTATCTATGGCTACACCTTC; CDR3aa: CASSYSGDYGIYGYTF
len: 18; j_gene: TRBJ1-4; abundance: .; d_gene: TRBD1; v_gene: TRBV7-9; CDR3nt: TGTGCCAGCAGCTTAGCGCTACAGGGGGGAGGATCGAATGAAAAACTGTTTTTT; CDR3aa: CASSLALQGGGSNEKLFF
len: 14; j_gene: TRBJ2-7; abundance: few; d_gene: TRBD1; v_gene: TRBV11-2; CDR3nt: TGTGCCAGCAGCCGACAGGGGAGGTCCTACGAGCAGTACTTC; CDR3aa: CASSRQGRSYEQYF
len: 16; j_gene: TRBJ2-7; abundance: .; d_gene: TRBD2; v_gene: TRBV7-2; CDR3nt: TGTGCCAGCAGCTTAGCCCGTAGCGGGCCCTCCTGGGAGCAGTACTTC; CDR3aa: CASSLARSGPSWEQYF
len: 13; j_gene: TRBJ2-5; abundance: .; d_gene: .; v_gene: TRBV29-1; CDR3nt: TGCAGCGTCGGTATCGGGGGAGGAGAGACCCAGTACTTC; CDR3aa: CSVGIGGGETQYF
len: 14; j_gene: TRBJ1-5; abundance: few; d_gene: .; v_gene: TRBV28; CDR3nt: TGTGCCACCAGGGAACCACAGGGTTGGCAGCCCCAGCATTTT; CDR3aa: CATREPQGWQPQHF
len: 15; j_gene: TRBJ2-1; abundance: .; d_gene: TRBD1; v_gene: TRBV6-5; CDR3nt: TGTGCCAGCGCCCCGGGACAGGGAGACTACAATGAGCAGTTCTTC; CDR3aa: CASAPGQGDYNEQFF
len: 13; j_gene: TRBJ1-1; abundance: few; d_gene: .; v_gene: TRBV13; CDR3nt: TGTGCCAGCAGCTTCTCAGGGAACCCTGAAGCTTTCTTT; CDR3aa: CASSFSGNPEAFF
len: 14; j_gene: TRBJ1-5; abundance: .; d_gene: .; v_gene: TRBV2; CDR3nt: TGTGCCAGCAGAGGCGGGGTTAGCAATCGGCCCCAGCATTTT; CDR3aa: CASRGGVSNRPQHF
len: 14; j_gene: TRBJ1-1; abundance: .; d_gene: TRBD1; v_gene: TRBV27; CDR3nt: TGTGCCAGCAGTCCCTCTAAGGGACAGGGAGTAGCTTTCTTT; CDR3aa: CASSPSKGQGVAFF
len: 14; j_gene: TRBJ2-3; abundance: .; d_gene: TRBD2; v_gene: TRBV6-4; CDR3nt: TGTGCCAGCAGTGAGGGGACTAGCGCAGATACGCAGTATTTT; CDR3aa: CASSEGTSADTQYF
len: 17; j_gene: TRBJ1-5; abundance: .; d_gene: TRBD1; v_gene: TRBV5-4; CDR3nt: TGTGCCAGCAGCTTGGGGCCCGGGACAGGGGGTCGGCAGCCCCAGCATTTT; CDR3aa: CASSLGPGTGGRQPQHF
len: 16; j_gene: TRBJ1-5; abundance: few; d_gene: TRBD1; v_gene: TRBV7-2; CDR3nt: TGTGCCAGCAGCTTGACAGGGAGAAGGGGGAATCAGCCCCAGCATTTT; CDR3aa: CASSLTGRRGNQPQHF
len: 14; j_gene: TRBJ1-2; abundance: .; d_gene: .; v_gene: TRBV6-1; CDR3nt: TGTGCCAGCAGTGAATCACACCCGAACTATGGCTACACCTTC; CDR3aa: CASSESHPNYGYTF
len: 13; j_gene: TRBJ1-2; abundance: few; d_gene: .; v_gene: TRBV27; CDR3nt: TGTGCCAGCAGTCTAGGACAGTCCTATGGCTACACCTTC; CDR3aa: CASSLGQSYGYTF
len: 14; j_gene: TRBJ2-3; abundance: few; d_gene: TRBD1; v_gene: TRBV13; CDR3nt: TGTGCCAGCAGCTTAGTACAGGGGACAGATACGCAGTATTTT; CDR3aa: CASSLVQGTDTQYF
len: 16; j_gene: TRBJ2-7; abundance: few; d_gene: TRBD2; v_gene: TRBV7-2; CDR3nt: TGTGCCAGCAGCTCCGGCGGGGGGCCCCCACCCTACGAGCAGTACTTC; CDR3aa: CASSSGGGPPPYEQYF
len: 13; j_gene: TRBJ2-3; abundance: .; d_gene: .; v_gene: TRBV27; CDR3nt: TGTGCCAGCAGTTTACGGGACACAGATACGCAGTATTTT; CDR3aa: CASSLRDTDTQYF
len: 16; j_gene: TRBJ2-1; abundance: .; d_gene: TRBD1; v_gene: TRBV19; CDR3nt: TGTGCCAGTAGAATTGGAGGGACAGGACGAAACAATGAGCAGTTCTTC; CDR3aa: CASRIGGTGRNNEQFF